This passage covers 19 T cell receptor beta chains from one sample sequenced in a study of T cells in Graves' hyperthyroidism and ophthalmopathy (dated by TCRdb to the late 2010s). To prepare the library, multiplex PCR was applied. Data came from an Illumina HiSeq 2000. TCR beta CDR3 regions were amplified from RNA transcripts. The first round of RT-PCR for the TCR CDR3 was performed with the HTBI primer set and the Qiagen OneStep RT-PCR kit. TCRdb reprocessing: public reads trimmed at Q25 with fastp, clones called with MiXCR, in-frame beta chains kept. Here each entry gathers all rows of one CDR3 protein and keeps the most common genes and DNA. The sample profile shows a few hundred thousand distinct CDR3 sequences; 18% of them were found once. The ten largest make up around 47% of the sample. The source material was blood. The receptors derive from a man aged 35 to 55 with Graves' hyperthyroidism.

This clonotype was seen many times. The chain has TRBV12-3 or TRBV12-4 and TRBJ1-5, with D tentatively TRBD1 (5 bases). The germline V and J ends were trimmed by 3 bases and 6 bases, with 12 bases remaining between them. The CDR3 covers 14 residues. The CDR3 region has the DNA TGTGCCAGCAGTTTGGGACGGGGGAGTCAGCCCCAGCATTTT. It yields the protein CASSLGRGSQPQHF.

Ten or more counts support this clonotype. This sequence joins TRBV7-3 and TRBJ2-1; D unclear. Trimming cost V 3 bases and J 0 bases, with 9 bases left between them. The germline V gene encodes CDR1 SGHTA and CDR2 FQGTGA. The CDR3 has 15 amino acids. CDR3 DNA: TGTGCCAGCAGCTTGGGCGGTGGCTCCTACAATGAGCAGTTCTTC. The encoded protein is CASSLGGGSYNEQFF. The full variable domain, its missing parts supplied by reference TRBV7-3 and TRBJ2-1, is GAGVSQTPSNKVTEKGKYVELRCDPISGHTALYWYRQSLGQGPEFLIYFQGTGAADDSGLPNDRFFAVRPEGSVSTLKIQRTERGDSAVYLCASSLGGGSYNEQFFGPGTRLTVL.

Of note for this clonotype: This likely comes from a read error, as the CDR3 has no conserved phenylalanine or tryptophan at its end. This chain joins TRBV20-1 and TRBJ1-6, with D possibly matching TRBD1 (6 bases). CDR1 and CDR2 (germline): DFQATT, SNEGSKA (reference sequence). The ends were cut back, 6 bases at V and 7 bases at J, with 22 bases in the middle. There are 16 residues in the CDR3. The CDR3 DNA reads TGCAGTGCCTATCCCAACCTTGGGGGGCCAAATTCACCCCTCCACCTT. Its translation is CSAYPNLGGPNSPLHL.

The rearrangement links TRBV20-1 to TRBJ2-1; 9 positions agree with TRBD2. The germline V gene has CDR1 DFQATT and CDR2 SNEGSKA (reference sequence). Trimming removed 4 bases from V and 10 bases from J; junction bases left unmatched: 11. The CDR3 runs 14 residues. Here the CDR3 reads CSATAPTRGGEQFF. DNA for the CDR3: TGCAGTGCTACTGCCCCGACGCGGGGGGGCGAGCAGTTCTTC.

This clonotype occurred a few times. A much larger clonotype is one base distant, so this may be a read error. The chain combines TRBV7-9 with TRBJ1-1; perhaps TRBD1 as D (5 bases). Between the trimmed V and J ends, which lost 5 bases and 1 base, there was a span of 14 bases. CDR3 length: 15 residues. Per germline, CDR1 SEHNR and CDR2 FQNEAQ (reference sequence). CDR3 nucleotides: TGTGCCAGCAGCCCCCTCGGGACGGCGAACACTGAAGCTTTCTTT. Its translation: CASSPLGTANTEAFF.

In this sample, this clonotype turned up many times. One end of the junction varies from germline; a read error may be responsible. V gene TRBV7-7 combines with J gene TRBJ2-3, with D uncertain. The CDR3 sequence is 14 residues long. CDR1 and CDR2 from the germline V gene are SSHAT and FNYEAQ (reference sequence). The CDR3 here is CASSPDGATDTQYF. In DNA, the CDR3 is TGTGCTAGCAGCCCCGACGGCGCCACAGATACGCAGTATTTT.

The genes are TRBV25-1 and TRBJ1-1, with D perhaps matching TRBD1 (6 bases). Trimming pared 3 bases from V and 2 bases from J, leaving 25 bases between. Germline CDR1 and CDR2: MGHDK and SYGVNS. The CDR3 is 19 residues long. CDR3 loop: CASSDEHRDKYGGNTEAFF. The DNA of the CDR3 is TGTGCCAGCAGTGACGAACACCGGGACAAATATGGGGGTAACACTGAAGCTTTCTTT.

The sample holds many counts of this clonotype. The chain combines TRBV20-1 with TRBJ1-6, with D possibly being TRBD1 (6 bases). Germline-derived CDR1 and CDR2 are DFQATT and SNEGSKA (reference sequence). V was pared by 6 bases and J by 8 bases, with 11 bases between. The CDR3 covers 12 residues. The CDR3 DNA follows: TGCAGTGCCTACAACAGGGATTCACCCCTCCACTTT. It codes for CSAYNRDSPLHF.

The chain couples TRBV19 to TRBJ2-1, with unresolved D. CDR3 size: 13 residues. V lost 10 bases and J 9 bases, leaving 19 bases between the germline ends. Germline CDR1 LNHDA, CDR2 SQIVND (reference sequence). CDR3 nucleotides: TGTGCCACCCAGTGGGTAGGGCTGGGTGAGCAGTTCTTC. Amino acid sequence: CATQWVGLGEQFF.

At least ten counts were recorded for this clonotype. This chain connects TRBV20-1 to TRBJ1-4; TRBD1 aligns across 7 bases. The CDR3 extends over 13 amino acids. Trimming cost V 4 bases and J 5 bases; bases outside gene matches: 4. CDR1 DFQATT and CDR2 SNEGSKA come from the germline V gene (reference sequence). CDR3 bases: TGCAGTGCTATGACAGGGATGAATGAAAAACTGTTTTTT. Its translation: CSAMTGMNEKLFF.

The chain recombines TRBV18 with TRBJ2-3; 8 nucleotides align to TRBD1. CDR3 length: 16 amino acids. Trimming took 1 base from V and 3 from J; bases not matched to a gene: 6. Germline lookup yields CDR1 KGHSH and CDR2 LQKENI. The CDR3 region has the DNA TGTGCCAGCTCACCACTCGCAGGGGGCGAAACAGATACGCAGTATTTT. As protein: CASSPLAGGETDTQYF.

The CDR3, as DNA: TGCAGTGCCATCGCGAGGGACACAGATACGCAGTATTTT. Translated, it gives CSAIARDTDTQYF. V usage is TRBV20-1 and J usage is TRBJ2-3; weak D call: TRBD2 (5 bases). The CDR3 contains 13 residues. The germline V and J ends were trimmed by 6 bases and 2 bases, with 12 bases remaining between them. CDR1 DFQATT and CDR2 SNEGSKA come from the germline V gene (reference sequence).

The genes are TRBV7-2 and TRBJ1-4; D is perhaps TRBD1 (6 bases). The CDR3 spans 15 residues. The germline V gene has CDR1 SGHTA and CDR2 FQGNSA. Trimming left V 0 bases short and J 5 bases short, with 10 bases between. The CDR3 sequence: CASSLARTVNEKLFF. DNA for the CDR3: TGTGCCAGCAGCTTAGCGAGGACAGTGAATGAAAAACTGTTTTTT.

This clonotype was detected many times. The chain has TRBV2 and TRBJ2-3; D perhaps matches TRBD1 (5 bases). Trimming removed 2 bases from V and 0 bases from J, with 9 bases in between. Germline values: CDR1 SNHLY, CDR2 FYNNEI. The CDR3 is 15 residues long. The CDR3 sequence is CASSEQGPSTDTQYF. CDR3 DNA sequence: TGTGCCAGCAGTGAACAGGGCCCAAGCACAGATACGCAGTATTTT.

The chain has TRBV9 and TRBJ1-2, with D possibly TRBD1 on 6 matching bases. The V end lost 4 bases, the J end lost 3 bases, and 13 bases lay between the germline ends. Germline CDR1 is SGDLS and CDR2 is YYNGEE. CDR3 length equals 14 residues. The CDR3 coding sequence is TGTGCCAGCAGCCCAATACAGGGTGACTATGGCTACACCTTC. Translated: CASSPIQGDYGYTF.

Many counts were recorded for this clonotype. The chain employs TRBV28 and TRBJ2-1; 10 positions agree with TRBD2. CDR1 MDHEN and CDR2 SYDVKM come from the germline V gene. CDR3 length: 15 amino acids. With V trimmed by 5 bases and J by 7 bases, 8 bases remained unmatched. The CDR3, as DNA: TGTGCCAGCAGTCCTTCTAGCGGGGGAGGGAATGAGCAGTTCTTC. Amino acid sequence: CASSPSSGGGNEQFF.

Ten or more counts support this clonotype. This chain joins TRBV6-2 or TRBV6-3 and TRBJ2-1; 11 bases align to TRBD2. The V gene's germline CDR1 is MNHEY and CDR2 SVGEGT. With V trimmed by 0 bases and J by 2 bases, 6 bases remained unmatched. The CDR3 runs to 18 residues. The CDR3 sequence: CASSYSLSGGGTYNEQFF. The CDR3 nucleotides read TGTGCCAGCAGTTACTCGCTTAGCGGGGGGGGAACCTACAATGAGCAGTTCTTC.

This clonotype was picked up many times. The chain recombines TRBV29-1 with TRBJ2-7; the D is unclear. The CDR3 consists of 10 residues. Germline V gene data show CDR1 as SQVTM and CDR2 as ANQGSEA. Trimming left V 4 bases short and J 1 base short, with 2 bases between. The CDR3 loop is CSVGSYEQYF. In DNA, the CDR3 is TGCAGCGTTGGGTCCTACGAGCAGTACTTC.

Regarding this clonotype: A much larger clone is a single base away; this may be a read error. Written as DNA, the CDR3 is TGTGCCCGGACCCCGGACAGAAACTATGGCTACACCTTC. Translation gives CARTPDRNYGYTF. The V and J genes are TRBV30 and TRBJ1-2, with D perhaps matching TRBD1 (6 bases). V lost 8 bases to trimming and J lost 2 bases, with 15 bases between them. The CDR3 loop spans 13 amino acids. Germline V lookup: CDR1 GTSNPN, CDR2 SVGIG (reference sequence).